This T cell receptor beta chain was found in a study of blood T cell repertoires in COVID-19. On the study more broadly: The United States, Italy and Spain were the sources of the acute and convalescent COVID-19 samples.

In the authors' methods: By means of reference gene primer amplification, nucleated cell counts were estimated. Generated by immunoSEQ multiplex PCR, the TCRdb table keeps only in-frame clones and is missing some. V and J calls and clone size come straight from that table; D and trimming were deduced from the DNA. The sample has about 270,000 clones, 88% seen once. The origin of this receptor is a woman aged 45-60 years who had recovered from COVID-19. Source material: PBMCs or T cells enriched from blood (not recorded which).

This chain's CDR3 is CASSQGGGNTEAFF. In DNA form, the CDR3 reads TGTGCCAGCAGTCAGGGAGGAGGGAACACTGAAGCTTTCTTT. The rearrangement joins TRBV28 to TRBJ1-1; D may be TRBD1 (5 bases). The germline CDR1 and CDR2 sequences are MDHEN and SYDVKM. V lost 5 bases and J 1 base, leaving 11 bases between the germline ends. The CDR3 extends over 14 amino acids.